This TCR beta chain was sequenced in a study of blood T cell repertoires in COVID-19. Study background: All recovered Cohort 3 donors got two negative PCRs, got clearance, or saw symptom resolution.

The authors' processing: Reference gene primers were amplified, and this amplification served to estimate nucleated cell counts. The repertoire was sequenced with immunoSEQ multiplex PCR; TCRdb's copy has only in-frame clones and lacks some. The D gene and trimming were derived from the DNA, and the V and J assignments and clone size from that table. The sample holds about 190,000 clones, roughly 86% seen once. A few counts support this clone. The V gene lost 0 bases and the J gene lost 0 bases, with 11 bases spanning the gap. The CDR3 is 15 amino acids. The germline V gene encodes CDR1 SQVTM and CDR2 ANQGSEA. Participants, about 18 to 95 years old, spanned some 23 US areas. Cohorts were assigned according to the clinical history that participants reported.

The sample was PBMCs or T cells enriched from blood (not recorded which). The chain is built from TRBV29-1 and TRBJ1-2, with D unresolved. The clonotype was recovered from a woman aged 40 to 50 in a cohort exposed to, infected with or recovered from COVID-19 (not recorded which). CDR3 DNA sequence: TGCAGCGTTGAAGATCTTCAGGTAGCTAACTATGGCTACACCTTC. As protein: CSVEDLQVANYGYTF. The variable domain in full, completed from reference TRBV29-1 and TRBJ1-2, reads SAVISQKPSRDICQRGTSLTIQCQVDSQVTMMFWYRQQPGQSLTLIATANQGSEATYESGFVIDKFPISRPNLTFSTLTVSNMSPEDSSIYLCSVEDLQVANYGYTFGSGTRLTVV.